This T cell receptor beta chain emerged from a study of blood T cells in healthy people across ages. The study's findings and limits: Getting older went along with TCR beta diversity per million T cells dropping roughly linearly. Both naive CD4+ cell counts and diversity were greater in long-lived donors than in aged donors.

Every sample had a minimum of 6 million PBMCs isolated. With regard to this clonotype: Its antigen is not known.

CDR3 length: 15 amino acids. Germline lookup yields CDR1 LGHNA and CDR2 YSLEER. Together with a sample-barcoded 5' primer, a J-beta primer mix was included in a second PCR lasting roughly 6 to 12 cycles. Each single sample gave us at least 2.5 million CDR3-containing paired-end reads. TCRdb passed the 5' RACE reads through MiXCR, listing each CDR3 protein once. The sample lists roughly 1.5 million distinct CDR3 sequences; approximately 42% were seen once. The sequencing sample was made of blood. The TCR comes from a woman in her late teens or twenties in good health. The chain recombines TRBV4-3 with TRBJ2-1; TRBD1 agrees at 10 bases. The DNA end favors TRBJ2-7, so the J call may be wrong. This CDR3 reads CASSQARDRGPEQYF. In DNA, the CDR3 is TGCGCCAGCAGCCAGGCTAGGGACAGGGGACCCGAGCAGTACTTC.